The 7 T cell receptor beta chains given below trace back to one sample, sequenced in a study of blood T cells in healthy people across ages. The authors ran a second PCR of 7 to 11 cycles using a sample-barcoded 5' primer and a J-beta primer mix. TCRdb redid the calling of the 5' RACE reads with MiXCR, one entry per CDR3 protein. The repertoire holds hundreds of thousands of distinct CDR3 sequences, with more than 55% as singletons. Material: blood. The receptors shown here come from a man between 35 and 55 years old in good health.

CDR3 in DNA: TGTGCCAGCAGCCCTCTGACAGGTAAGCAGTACTTC. This translates into CASSPLTGKQYF. The V call is TRBV7-2, the J call TRBJ2-5; weak D call: TRBD1 (6 bases). The V gene lost 5 bases and the J gene lost 11 bases, with 15 bases spanning the gap. This CDR3 comprises 12 residues. Per germline, CDR1 SGHTA and CDR2 FQGNSA.

The chain links TRBV5-1 to TRBJ1-2; D not certain. V was trimmed by 7 bases and J by 6 bases, leaving 19 bases between them. This CDR3 is 14 amino acids long. Germline V gene lookup returns CDR1 SGHRS and CDR2 YFSETQ. The CDR3 loop is CASPFGVLVDGYTF. CDR3 in DNA: TGCGCCAGCCCCTTTGGGGTATTGGTCGATGGCTACACCTTC.

This clonotype has a handful of counts. The rearrangement uses TRBV12-3 or TRBV12-4 and TRBJ2-5; no clear D. Trimming took off 4 bases at V and 3 bases at J, with 9 bases between the two ends. This CDR3 is 13 amino acids long. The CDR3 nucleotides read TGTGCCAGCAGTTACGGCAGGAAAGAGACCCAGTACTTC. Residues: CASSYGRKETQYF.

The sample holds a few counts of this clonotype. The chain is built from TRBV20-1 and TRBJ2-5; no definite D call. In germline, CDR1 is DFQATT, CDR2 SNEGSKA (reference sequence). The length of the CDR3 is 15 residues. V was pared by 3 bases and J by 4 bases, with 18 bases between. CDR3 sequence (DNA): TGCAGTGCTAGCTATTTGACTCGTCCTCGAGAGACCCAGTACTTC. Encoded protein: CSASYLTRPRETQYF.

J is TRBJ1-4 and V is TRBV5-5, with a possible D match to TRBD1 (5 bases). The CDR3 has 15 residues. Germline V gives CDR1 SGHKS, CDR2 YYEKEE (reference sequence). The germline V and J ends were trimmed by 3 bases and 8 bases, with 17 bases remaining between them. CDR3 sequence: CASSSRQPRSEKLFF. The CDR3 nucleotides read TGTGCCAGCAGCTCCCGACAGCCCCGGTCCGAAAAACTGTTTTTT.

This clonotype has a handful of counts. V usage is TRBV7-2 and J usage is TRBJ1-6; D is perhaps TRBD1 (5 bases). CDR3 length: 15 amino acids. Germline V gene data show CDR1 as SGHTA and CDR2 as FQGNSA. V lost 0 bases and J lost 7, with 10 bases in between. The CDR3 DNA follows: TGTGCCAGCAGCTTAGCCCGCGACAGAAATTCACCCCTCCACTTT. Translation gives CASSLARDRNSPLHF.

This chain links TRBV10-3 with TRBJ2-3; no reliable D call. CDR1 and CDR2 (germline): ENHRY, SYGVKD. The CDR3 runs to 14 residues. The V end lost 2 bases, the J end lost 2 bases, and 8 bases lay between the germline ends. In DNA, the CDR3 is TGTGCCATCAGTGAGAGGCCCGACACAGATACGCAGTATTTT. Amino acids: CAISERPDTDTQYF.